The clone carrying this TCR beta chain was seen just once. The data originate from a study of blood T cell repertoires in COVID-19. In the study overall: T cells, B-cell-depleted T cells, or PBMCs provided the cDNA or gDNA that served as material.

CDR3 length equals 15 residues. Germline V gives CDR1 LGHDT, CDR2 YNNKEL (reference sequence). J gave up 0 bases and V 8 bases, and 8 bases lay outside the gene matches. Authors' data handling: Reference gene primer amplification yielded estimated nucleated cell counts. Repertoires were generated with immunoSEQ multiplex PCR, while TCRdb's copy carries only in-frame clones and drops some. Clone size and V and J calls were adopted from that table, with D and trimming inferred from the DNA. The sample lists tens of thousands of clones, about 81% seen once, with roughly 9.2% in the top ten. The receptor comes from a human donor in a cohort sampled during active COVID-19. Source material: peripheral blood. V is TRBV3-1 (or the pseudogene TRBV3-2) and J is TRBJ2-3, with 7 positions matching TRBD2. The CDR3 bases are TGTGCCAGCGCTGGGACTACGGGGAGCACAGATACGCAGTATTTT. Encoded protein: CASAGTTGSTDTQYF.